Each of the 4 T cell receptor beta chains below was sequenced from the same sample in a study of CD8 T cells in Susac syndrome. With random hexamers, reverse transcription was performed on about 0.45 to 1 ug of RNA. Each CDR3 protein is one row after TCRdb ran MiXCR on the immunoSEQ multiplex PCR reads. The sample lists more than 95,000 distinct CDR3 sequences; approximately 95% were seen once. Sequenced: CD8+ T cells from PBMCs. These receptors were obtained from a human donor with multiple sclerosis.

This clonotype appeared a single time. The chain links TRBV13 to TRBJ2-7; D ambiguous. V lost 5 bases to trimming and J lost 0 bases, with 5 bases between them. The CDR3 has 12 amino acids. The germline CDR1 and CDR2 sequences are PRHDT and FYEKMQ (reference sequence). CDR3 in amino acids: CASSGDSYEQYV. CDR3 DNA sequence: TGTGCCAGCAGCGGGGACTCCTACGAGCAGTACGTC.

The V gene is TRBV20-1, the J gene TRBJ2-1; D is possibly TRBD1 (6 bases). The germline V gene has CDR1 DFQATT and CDR2 SNEGSKA (reference sequence). The CDR3 totals 15 residues. V was trimmed by 6 bases and J by 9 bases, leaving 24 bases between them. The CDR3 is CSALPRDTSSSEQFF. CDR3 in DNA: TGCAGTGCCCTCCCCCGGGACACGAGTTCATCTGAGCAGTTCTTC.

This chain joins TRBV7-9 and TRBJ2-1, with D possibly matching TRBD1 (6 bases). The CDR3 is 16 residues long. Deletions cut 4 bases from V and 3 bases from J, with 16 bases between. Germline loops: CDR1 SEHNR, CDR2 FQNEAQ (reference sequence). The DNA for the CDR3 is TGTGCCAGCAGCTCGAACAGGGTGCCCGGCTACAATGAGCAGTTCTTC. It encodes CASSSNRVPGYNEQFF.

The V call is TRBV7-8, the J call TRBJ2-2; TRBD2 aligns across 7 bases. Germline V lookup: CDR1 SGHVS, CDR2 FQNEAQ. This CDR3 region has 17 residues. The J segment lost 3 bases and the V segment lost 0 bases, leaving 7 bases of the junction unmatched. The CDR3, as DNA: TGTGCCAGCAGCTTAGCGAGAAGCGGGGATTACACCGGGGAGCTGTTTTTT. Protein: CASSLARSGDYTGELFF.